These 22 T cell receptor beta chains share one sample of origin, sequenced in a study of brain T cells in children with intractable seizures. Clones were read by immunoSEQ multiplex PCR, and TCRdb kept only the in-frame ones, dropping some. The sample holds 110,000 or so clones, around 94% seen once. The source was peripheral blood, collected at surgery. The receptors derive from a boy under two years old with hemimegalencephaly and intractable seizures.

V is TRBV7-8 and J is TRBJ2-3; 11 bases are a match to TRBD2. The junction had 7 bases not matched to a gene; V was cut back by 5 bases and J by 6 bases. Germline V gene sequence: CDR1 SGHVS, CDR2 FQNEAQ. The CDR3 length is 15 residues. The chain's CDR3 is CASSDSGRATDTQYF. The DNA of the CDR3 is TGTGCCAGCAGCGATAGCGGGAGGGCGACCGATACGCAGTATTTT.

CDR3 sequence (DNA): TGTGCCAGCTCCCAGACAGGTAGGGACACTGAAGCTTTCTTT. Its protein is CASSQTGRDTEAFF. The V gene is TRBV18, the J gene TRBJ1-1; D possibly corresponds to TRBD1 (6 bases). Germline V lookup: CDR1 KGHSH, CDR2 LQKENI. V dropped 6 bases and J dropped 3 bases, with 14 bases sitting between them. The CDR3 has 14 residues. The whole variable domain, filled in from reference TRBV18 and TRBJ1-1, reads NAGVMQNPRHLVRRRGQEARLRCSPMKGHSHVYWYRQLPEEGLKFMVYLQKENIIDESGMPKERFSAEFPKEGPSILRIQQVVRGDSAAYFCASSQTGRDTEAFFGQGTRLTVV.

This chain connects TRBV5-6 to TRBJ2-2; a possible D gene is TRBD2 (5 bases). Germline assignment: CDR1 SGHDT and CDR2 YYEEEE. There are 14 residues in the CDR3. The V gene lost 4 bases and the J gene lost 6 bases, with 13 bases spanning the gap. As DNA, the CDR3 is TGTGCCAGCAGCCCGGACTTGGCACCCGGGGAGCTGTTTTTT. Protein product: CASSPDLAPGELFF.

This chain links TRBV7-9 with TRBJ2-7; TRBD2 is a possible D gene (5 bases). V was clipped by 4 bases and J by 6 bases, with 28 bases between them. The CDR3 sequence is 18 residues long. Per the germline V gene, CDR1 is SEHNR and CDR2 is FQNEAQ (reference sequence). The CDR3 protein is CASSSPGLRGWILGEQYF. CDR3 sequence (DNA): TGTGCCAGCAGCTCCCCAGGCTTGAGAGGGTGGATACTAGGCGAGCAGTACTTC.

The chain joins TRBV6-2 or TRBV6-3 to TRBJ1-5; D remains unclear. The CDR3 extends over 15 amino acids. Germline loops: CDR1 MNHEY, CDR2 SVGEGT. The germline V and J ends were trimmed by 4 bases and 0 bases, with 10 bases remaining between them. The CDR3 coding sequence is TGTGCCAGCAGTTCACAATGGTATAGCAATCAGCCCCAGCATTTT. Protein product: CASSSQWYSNQPQHF.

In DNA form, the CDR3 reads TGTGCCAGCTCACCGGGACACCAAGAGACCCAGTACTTC. Amino acid sequence: CASSPGHQETQYF. This chain connects TRBV18 to TRBJ2-5, with D possibly called TRBD1 or TRBD2 (5 bases each). Germline V gene lookup returns CDR1 KGHSH and CDR2 LQKENI. The CDR3 is 13 amino acids. V lost 3 bases and J 0 bases, leaving 5 bases between the germline ends.

This chain joins TRBV11-2 and TRBJ2-7, with 8 positions matching TRBD2. The J segment lost 2 bases and the V segment lost 5 bases, leaving 14 bases of the junction unmatched. The germline gives CDR1 SGHAT, CDR2 FQNNGV. This CDR3 is built from 17 residues. DNA for the CDR3: TGTGCCAGCAGCAATGGGATAGCGGGACTGGAGCCCTACGAGCAGTACTTC. It is translated as CASSNGIAGLEPYEQYF. Together with reference TRBV11-2 and TRBJ2-7, the CDR3 gives the full variable domain: EAGVAQSPRYKIIEKRQSVAFWCNPISGHATLYWYQQILGQGPKLLIQFQNNGVVDDSQLPKDRFSAERLKGVDSTLKIQPAKLEDSAVYLCASSNGIAGLEPYEQYFGPGTRLTVT.

This clone occurred a few times. This chain joins TRBV6-4 and TRBJ2-1, with D possibly TRBD2 on 5 matching bases. CDR3 length: 15 residues. V dropped 3 bases and J dropped 0 bases, with 9 bases sitting between them. The germline gives CDR1 MRHNA, CDR2 SNTAGT. CDR3 nucleotides: TGTGCCAGCAGTGAGGGCAGCGGCTCCTACAATGAGCAGTTCTTC. Its translation is CASSEGSGSYNEQFF.

The rearrangement joins TRBV9 to TRBJ2-1; unclear D gene. The CDR3 has 13 residues. The germline gives CDR1 SGDLS, CDR2 YYNGEE. V lost 4 bases, J lost 4 bases, and 9 bases lay in between. The CDR3 reads CASSPRLYNEQFF. The CDR3 nucleotides are TGTGCCAGCAGCCCCCGACTGTACAATGAGCAGTTCTTC.

In its sample, this clone was seen once. V and J are TRBV10-2 and TRBJ2-3, with D tentatively TRBD2 (6 bases). The CDR3 extends over 15 amino acids. The V end was cut by 6 bases, the J end by 6 bases, with 19 bases between. The germline gives CDR1 WSHSY, CDR2 SAAADI. As DNA, the CDR3 is TGCGCCAGCAGGCGGGCTAGCTGGGGGAGGGATACGCAGTATTTT. This translates into CASRRASWGRDTQYF.

The chain recombines TRBV15 with TRBJ2-2; the D gene could be TRBD1 or TRBD2 (6 bases each). The germline V and J ends were trimmed by 8 bases and 6 bases, with 13 bases remaining between them. CDR1 is LNHNV, CDR2 YYDKDF, per germline (reference sequence). This CDR3 has 13 residues. The CDR3 nucleotides are TGTGCCACCGGCCGGGGGCAGTCCGGGGAGCTGTTTTTT. It specifies CATGRGQSGELFF.

The rearrangement uses TRBV4-1 and TRBJ2-1; D gene uncertain. Germline V CDR1 and CDR2: MGHRA, YSYEKL. The V and J ends lost 0 bases and 14 bases respectively, with 14 bases between them. The CDR3 runs 13 residues. CDR3 region: CASSQDRLTLEFF. CDR3 nucleotide sequence: TGCGCCAGCAGCCAAGATCGTCTCACCTTGGAGTTCTTC.

This clone has a single count. J is TRBJ1-1 and V is TRBV6-6, with 9 nucleotides matching TRBD1. The CDR3 sequence is 16 residues long. From germline, CDR1 is MNHNY and CDR2 SVGAGI (reference sequence). V lost 2 bases and J lost 0; bases outside the gene matches: 4. The CDR3 sequence: CASSYARTGVNTEAFF. The CDR3, as DNA: TGTGCCAGCAGTTACGCGAGGACAGGGGTGAACACTGAAGCTTTCTTT.

This sequence joins TRBV6-1 and TRBJ1-6; maybe TRBD1 (5 bases). Germline CDR1 and CDR2: MNHNS and SASEGT. This CDR3 comprises 15 residues. The V gene lost 3 bases and the J gene lost 7 bases, with 13 bases spanning the gap. The CDR3 DNA reads as TGTGCCAGCAGTGAGGTCTGGGGGGGGAATTCACCCCTCCACTTT. Translating gives CASSEVWGGNSPLHF.

This chain links TRBV27 with TRBJ1-2; the D gene is possibly TRBD1 (6 bases). The length of the CDR3 is 15 residues. CDR1 MNHEY and CDR2 SMNVEV come from the germline V gene (reference sequence). Deletions cut 5 bases from V and 6 bases from J, with 19 bases between. This chain's CDR3 is CASSPTHGGRDGYTF. CDR3 in DNA: TGTGCCAGCAGTCCGACCCACGGGGGCCGAGATGGCTACACCTTC.

V usage is TRBV14 and J usage is TRBJ2-2, with 10 bases fitting TRBD2. Germline loops: CDR1 SGHDN, CDR2 FVKESK. The CDR3 loop spans 18 amino acids. V gave up 1 base and J gave up 1 base; unmatched junction bases: 6. Written as DNA, the CDR3 is TGTGCCAGCAGCCAAGGACTAGCGGGCCTTATGAACACCGGGGAGCTGTTTTTT. This sequence encodes CASSQGLAGLMNTGELFF. The variable domain in full, with the rest retrieved from reference TRBV14 and TRBJ2-2, is EAGVTQFPSHSVIEKGQTVTLRCDPISGHDNLYWYRRVMGKEIKFLLHFVKESKQDESGMPNNRFLAERTGGTYSTLKVQPAELEDSGVYFCASSQGLAGLMNTGELFFGEGSRLTVL.

The sample holds a few counts of this clone. This chain uses TRBV10-1 with TRBJ2-7; the match to TRBD1 covers 8 bases. Germline trimming cut 5 bases from V and 6 bases from J; bases unmatched to any gene: 3. The CDR3 runs to 12 residues. Per germline, CDR1 WNHNN and CDR2 SYGVQD (reference sequence). CDR3 coding DNA: TGCGCCAGCAGTAGGACAGGGCGCGAGCAGTACTTC. It specifies CASSRTGREQYF.

The chain is built from TRBV10-2 and TRBJ1-2, with 9 bases identical to TRBD1. Germline trimming cut 4 bases from V and 5 bases from J; bases unmatched to any gene: 8. Germline CDR1 and CDR2: WSHSY and SAAADI. There are 15 residues in the CDR3. This CDR3 is CASSAPGQGAYGYTF. DNA of the CDR3: TGCGCCAGCAGTGCCCCGGGACAGGGAGCTTATGGCTACACCTTC.

The chain couples TRBV12-5 to TRBJ1-2, with unresolved D. Germline CDR1 and CDR2: LGHNT and FRNRAP. This CDR3 is 10 amino acids long. The V end lost 9 bases, the J end lost 4 bases, and 6 bases lay between the germline ends. CDR3 bases: TGTGCTAGCGGCGGCTATGGCTACACCTTC. Amino acids: CASGGYGYTF.

The chain employs TRBV28 and TRBJ2-5; tentative D call: TRBD1 (5 bases). Germline V gene lookup returns CDR1 MDHEN and CDR2 SYDVKM. The CDR3 runs 14 residues. V gave up 6 bases and J gave up 1 base, with 12 bases separating them. CDR3 sequence: CASSLTGSQETQYF. In DNA, the CDR3 is TGTGCCAGCAGCCTTACAGGATCCCAAGAGACCCAGTACTTC.

The CDR3: CASSLVPRAKNIQYF. The CDR3, as DNA: TGTGCCAGCAGCTTAGTCCCCAGGGCCAAAAACATTCAGTACTTC. This chain connects TRBV7-2 to TRBJ2-4; D is ambiguous. The CDR3 is made up of 15 amino acids. V was shortened by 1 base and J by 1 base, with 8 bases between the two germline ends. Germline V gene data show CDR1 as SGHTA and CDR2 as FQGNSA.

The gene calls are TRBV6-1 and TRBJ2-5; 8 bases line up with TRBD2. With 4 bases clipped from V and 7 bases from J, the junction kept 17 bases outside the gene matches. The CDR3 is 17 residues long. The germline V gene has CDR1 MNHNS and CDR2 SASEGT. The CDR3: CASSGRQTSAPGGTQYF. DNA of the CDR3: TGTGCCAGCAGTGGAAGGCAGACTAGCGCACCAGGAGGGACCCAGTACTTC.